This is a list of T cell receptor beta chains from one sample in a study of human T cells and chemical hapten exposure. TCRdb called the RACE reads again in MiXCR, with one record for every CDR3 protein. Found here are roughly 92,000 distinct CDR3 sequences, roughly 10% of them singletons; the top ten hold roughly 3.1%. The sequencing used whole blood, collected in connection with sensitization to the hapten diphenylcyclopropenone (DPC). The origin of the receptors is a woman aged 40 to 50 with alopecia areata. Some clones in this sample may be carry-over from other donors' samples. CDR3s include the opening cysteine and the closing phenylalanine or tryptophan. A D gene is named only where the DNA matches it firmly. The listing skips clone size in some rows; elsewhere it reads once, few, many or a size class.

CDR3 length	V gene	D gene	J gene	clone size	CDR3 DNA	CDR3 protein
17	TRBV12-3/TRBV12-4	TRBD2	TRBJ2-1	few	TGTGCCAGCAGCCCCAGGGCTAGCGGGGGGGCTCTGTATGAGCAGTTCTTC	CASSPRASGGALYEQFF
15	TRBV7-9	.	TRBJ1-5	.	TGTGCCAGCAGCTTAGCGCGTTCGGGCAATCAGCCCCAGCATTTT	CASSLARSGNQPQHF
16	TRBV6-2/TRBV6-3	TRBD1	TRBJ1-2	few	TGTGCCAGCAGTCGCCCGGATGATAAGAGGGGGCACGGCTACACCTTC	CASSRPDDKRGHGYTF
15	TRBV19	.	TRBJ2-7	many	TGTGCCAGTAGTGCCACCGGGTCAGGGACCTACGAGCAGTACTTC	CASSATGSGTYEQYF
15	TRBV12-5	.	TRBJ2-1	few	TGTGCTAGTGGTTTAAACCCAGCCAGCGTCAATGAGCAGTTCTTC	CASGLNPASVNEQFF
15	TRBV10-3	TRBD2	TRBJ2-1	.	TGTGCCATCAGCTGGACTAGCGGGGACGGCAATGAGCAGTTCTTC	CAISWTSGDGNEQFF
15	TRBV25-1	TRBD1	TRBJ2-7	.	TGTGCCTGTTCCGATGACAGGGGCGAACCCTACGAGCAGTACTTC	CACSDDRGEPYEQYF
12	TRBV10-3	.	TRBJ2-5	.	TGTGCCATCAGCGAGAACCAAGAGACCCAGTACTTC	CAISENQETQYF
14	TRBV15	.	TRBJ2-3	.	TGTGCCACCAGCAGAGCAGGGTTGGCAGATACGCAGTATTTT	CATSRAGLADTQYF
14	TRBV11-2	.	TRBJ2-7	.	TGTGCCAGCAGCTCGCCGGGACACCTCTACGAGCAGTACTTC	CASSSPGHLYEQYF
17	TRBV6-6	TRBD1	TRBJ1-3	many	TGTGCCAGCAGTCCCCCCGGGGACAGGACCCCTCGAAACACCATATATTTT	CASSPPGDRTPRNTIYF
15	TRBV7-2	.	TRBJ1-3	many	TGTGCCAGCAGCTCCTCAGGGACCCCTGGAAACACCATATATTTT	CASSSSGTPGNTIYF
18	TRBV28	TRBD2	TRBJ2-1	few	TGTGCCAGCAGTTTACCCCTCGGACTAGCGGGAGTGGGTGTAGGGCAGTTCTTC	CASSLPLGLAGVGVGQFF
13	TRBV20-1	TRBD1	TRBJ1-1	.	TGCAGTGCTTACACAGGGGGCGGGACTGAAGCTTTCTTT	CSAYTGGGTEAFF
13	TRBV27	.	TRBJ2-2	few	TGTGCCAGCACCCCCGGGAACACCGGGGAGCTGTTTTTT	CASTPGNTGELFF
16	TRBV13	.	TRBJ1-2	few	TGTGCCAGCAGCTTGGCCAGAGGGGGGAAGGCCGATGGCTACACCTTC	CASSLARGGKADGYTF
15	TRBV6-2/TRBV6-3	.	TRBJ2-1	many	TGTGCCAGCAGTTACACCCGGTCCTCCTACAATGAGCAGTTCTTC	CASSYTRSSYNEQFF
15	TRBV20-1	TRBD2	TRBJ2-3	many	TGCAGTGCGCGAACTAGCGGGGAAAGCACAGATACGCAGTATTTT	CSARTSGESTDTQYF
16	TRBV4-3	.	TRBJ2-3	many	TGCGCCAGCAGCCAAGTAGGAGGGGGTAGCACAGATACGCAGTATTTT	CASSQVGGGSTDTQYF
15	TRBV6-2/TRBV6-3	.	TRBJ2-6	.	TGTGCCAGCAAGAGCCCCTCCACTGGGGCCAACGTCCTGACTTTC	CASKSPSTGANVLTF
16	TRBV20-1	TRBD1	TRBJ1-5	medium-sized	TGCAGTGCTAGAGATCTGGGGACAGGGATGGTTCAGCCCCAGCATTTT	CSARDLGTGMVQPQHF
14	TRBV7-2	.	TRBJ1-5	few	TGTGCCAGCAGCAAACAGGGTCAAGGGCAGCCCCAGCATTTT	CASSKQGQGQPQHF
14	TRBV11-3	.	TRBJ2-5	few	TGTGCCAGCAGCCCCAGGGGTGGCAGCCAGACCCAGTACTTC	CASSPRGGSQTQYF
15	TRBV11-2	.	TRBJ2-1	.	TGTGCCAGCAGTTACTACACGAGCTCCTACAATGAGCAGTTCTTC	CASSYYTSSYNEQFF
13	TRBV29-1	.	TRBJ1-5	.	TGCAGCGTTGCAGAGGGATACAATCAGCCCCAGCATTTT	CSVAEGYNQPQHF
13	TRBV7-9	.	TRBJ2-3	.	TGTGCCAGCAGCTTGCCCGGAGAAGATACGCAGTATTTT	CASSLPGEDTQYF
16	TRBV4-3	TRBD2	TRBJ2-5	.	TGCGCCAGCAGCCAAGTTCTAGCGGGGGGCTCAGGGACCCAGTACTTC	CASSQVLAGGSGTQYF
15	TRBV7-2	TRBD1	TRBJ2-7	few	TGTGCCAGCAGCTGGACAGGGGGTGATTCCTACGAGCAGTACTTC	CASSWTGGDSYEQYF
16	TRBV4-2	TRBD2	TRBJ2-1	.	TGTGCCAGCAGCCAAGAGGGGACTAGCGGGCCTTACGAGCAGTTCTTC	CASSQEGTSGPYEQFF
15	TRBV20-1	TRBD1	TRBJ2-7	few	TGCAGTGCTTGGACGACAGGGCAGATCTCCTACGAGCAGTACTTC	CSAWTTGQISYEQYF
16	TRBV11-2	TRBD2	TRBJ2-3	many	TGTGCCAGCAGCTTAGGACTAGCGGGAGGTCCAGATACGCAGTATTTT	CASSLGLAGGPDTQYF
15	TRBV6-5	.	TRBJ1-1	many	TGTGCCAGCAGTTACGCACAGGTATTGAACACTGAAGCTTTCTTT	CASSYAQVLNTEAFF
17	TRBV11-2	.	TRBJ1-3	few	TGTGCCAGCAGCTCGGTAGGCGCGGAGATCTCTGGAAACACCATATATTTT	CASSSVGAEISGNTIYF
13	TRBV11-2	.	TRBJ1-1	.	TGTGCCAGCAGCCTAGCCTTGGGGAGTGAAGCTTTCTTT	CASSLALGSEAFF
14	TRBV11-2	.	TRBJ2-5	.	TGTGCCAGCAGAGGTCCCGGGGCGCAAGAGACCCAGTACTTC	CASRGPGAQETQYF
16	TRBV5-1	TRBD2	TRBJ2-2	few	TGCGCCAGCAGCCCTCTAGCGGGAAGGAACACCGGGGAGCTGTTTTTT	CASSPLAGRNTGELFF
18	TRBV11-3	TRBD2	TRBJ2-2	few	TGTGCCAGCAGCTTAGGGTTCGGGAGCGGGGCGAACACCGGGGAGCTGTTTTTT	CASSLGFGSGANTGELFF
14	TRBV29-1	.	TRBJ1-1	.	TGCAGCGTTGATTCAGGGCGACTGAACACTGAAGCTTTCTTT	CSVDSGRLNTEAFF
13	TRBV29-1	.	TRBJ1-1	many	TGCAGCGTTGGACAGAGCATGAACACTGAAGCTTTCTTT	CSVGQSMNTEAFF
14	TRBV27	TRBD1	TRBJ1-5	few	TGTGCCAGCAGCCTACAGGGGGCCGGTCAGCCCCAGCATTTT	CASSLQGAGQPQHF
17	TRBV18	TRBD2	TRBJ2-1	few	TGTGCCAGCTCACCATCTCTAGCGGGAGCCAACTACAATGAGCAGTTCTTC	CASSPSLAGANYNEQFF
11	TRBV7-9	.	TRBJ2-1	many	TGTGCCAGCAGCAAAACTAATGAGCAGTTCTTC	CASSKTNEQFF
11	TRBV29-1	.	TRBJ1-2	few	TGCGGGGGGGGCTTTACTTATGGCTACACCTTC	CGGGFTYGYTF
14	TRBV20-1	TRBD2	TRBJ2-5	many	TGCAGTGCTTTTAGCGGGAGGCCTCCAGAGACCCAGTACTTC	CSAFSGRPPETQYF
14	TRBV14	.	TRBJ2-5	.	TGTGCCAGCAGCCAAGGGAAGGGTCAAGAGACCCAGTACTTC	CASSQGKGQETQYF
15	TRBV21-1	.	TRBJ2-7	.	TGTGCCAGCAGCAAAGCGAGGAAAGGGGCTGGGGAGCAGTACTTC	CASSKARKGAGEQYF